The rows below give T cell receptor beta chains drawn from one sample of a study of cytotoxic CD8 clonotypes in ibrutinib-treated CLL. Clones were sequenced by immunoSEQ multiplex PCR, and TCRdb holds only the in-frame ones, with some missing. The sample shows roughly 250,000 clones, under 75% of them seen only once. Material: PBMCs, obtained after 24 months of ibrutinib treatment. The origin of the receptors is a human donor with chronic lymphocytic leukemia. Both conserved end residues are part of each CDR3. A D gene is named only where the DNA matches it firmly. Only some rows state a clone size, as once, few, many or a class for expanded clones.

d_call j_call v_call clone_size cdr3_nt cdr3_aa
. TRBJ1-6 TRBV9 . TGTGCCAGCAGCGTAGACGAAGTTCATAATTCACCCCTCCACTTT CASSVDEVHNSPLHF
. TRBJ1-3 TRBV28 once TGTGCCAGCAGTTTAACGGTTAGCTCTGGAAACACCATATATTTT CASSLTVSSGNTIYF
TRBD1 TRBJ1-1 TRBV7-3 . TGTGCCAGCAGCCTCTCGGACAGGCGCACTGAAGCTTTCTTT CASSLSDRRTEAFF
. TRBJ1-1 TRBV5-1 . TGCGCCAGCAGCGACCCAGGACAGACGAACACTGAAGCTTTCTTT CASSDPGQTNTEAFF
. TRBJ2-2 TRBV5-1 . TGCGCCAGCAGGCCTGACAGACCGAACACCGGGGAGCTGTTTTTT CASRPDRPNTGELFF
TRBD2 TRBJ2-3 TRBV7-3 once TGTGCCAGCGGGCTAGCGGAGCGCACAGATACGCAGTATTTT CASGLAERTDTQYF
. TRBJ2-7 TRBV28 . TGTGCCAGCACCCGTCGGGGTATTCGATACGAGCAGTACTTC CASTRRGIRYEQYF
TRBD2 TRBJ2-7 TRBV6-5 . TGTGCCAGCAGCCCCTCTAGCGGGAGGTCCTACGAGCAGTACTTC CASSPSSGRSYEQYF
. TRBJ2-7 TRBV13 few TGTGCCAGCAGCTTAGGTAGCTACGAGCAGTACTTC CASSLGSYEQYF
. TRBJ1-1 TRBV27 . TGTGCCAGCAAGTTTGGAGGGACGGCTGAAGCTTTCTTT CASKFGGTAEAFF
. TRBJ1-5 TRBV30 . TGTGCCTGGAGTGACGGTGGGGGGGGCAATCAGCCCCAGCATTTT CAWSDGGGGNQPQHF
. TRBJ2-1 TRBV11-2 . TGTGCCAGCAGCTTAGTTAGCGACTACAATGAGCAGTTCTTC CASSLVSDYNEQFF
. TRBJ1-5 TRBV9 . TGTGCCAGCAGCGTAGAAGGTTCCCGGGATCAGCCCCAGCATTTT CASSVEGSRDQPQHF
. TRBJ2-5 TRBV30 . TGTGCCTGGAATCAGGGGTTGGCGGAGACCCAGTACTTC CAWNQGLAETQYF
TRBD1 TRBJ1-5 TRBV6-5 . TGTGCCAGCAGACAAACAGGGGCCCAGCCCCAGCATTTT CASRQTGAQPQHF
. TRBJ1-5 TRBV6-1 . TGTGCCAGCAGTGAAGGGTGGGAGCCCCAGCATTTT CASSEGWEPQHF
. TRBJ1-3 TRBV2 . TGTGCCGGCCGGACAGACCTCTCTGGAAACACCATATATTTT CAGRTDLSGNTIYF
. TRBJ2-5 TRBV9 . TGTGCCAGCAGCTCCCGATTCCAAGAGACCCAGTACTTC CASSSRFQETQYF
. TRBJ2-3 TRBV6-5 . TGTGCCAGCAGTTTTAGCGCGAGCACAGATACGCAGTATTTT CASSFSASTDTQYF
. TRBJ1-1 TRBV28 . TGTGCCAGCAGTGCAGCCGGGACACCGAACACTGAAGCTTTCTTT CASSAAGTPNTEAFF
. TRBJ2-7 TRBV28 . TGTGCCAGCAGTCCCGGGCGGGGACTCTCCTACGAGCAGTACTTC CASSPGRGLSYEQYF
TRBD1 TRBJ1-5 TRBV6-5 . TGTGCCAGCAGTACCTACAGGGGAAGCAATCAGCCCCAGCATTTT CASSTYRGSNQPQHF
TRBD2 TRBJ2-7 TRBV7-9 . TGTGCCAGCAGCTTCTCCCTTGGGACTAGCGGGATGGGGTACGAGCAGTACTTC CASSFSLGTSGMGYEQYF
TRBD1 TRBJ2-1 TRBV28 few TGTGCCAGCAGTTCCCGCAGGACAGGGGACGATGAGCAGTTCTTC CASSSRRTGDDEQFF
TRBD2 TRBJ2-7 TRBV7-9 . TGTGCCAGCAGGTCCGGGACTAGCGGGAGAAGCTCCTACGAGCAGTACTTC CASRSGTSGRSSYEQYF
. TRBJ2-4 TRBV19 . TGTGCAAGTAGTCTCGGGGCAGGCGGAGACATTCAGTACTTC CASSLGAGGDIQYF
. TRBJ2-7 TRBV28 . TGTGCCAGCAGTTTTCGGGACGGACTCTACGAGCAGTACTTC CASSFRDGLYEQYF
TRBD2 TRBJ2-3 TRBV9 . TGTGCCAGCAGCGCCAGCGGGAGTGCAGATACGCAGTATTTT CASSASGSADTQYF
. TRBJ2-7 TRBV6-6 . TGTGCCAGCAGTTACGGGGCCTCTACTAGCTACGAGCAGTACTTC CASSYGASTSYEQYF
. TRBJ2-5 TRBV6-6 few TGTGCCAGCAGTTCAACCGGGACAAAAATGGAGACCCAGTACTTC CASSSTGTKMETQYF
. TRBJ2-7 TRBV27 once TGTGCCAGCAGTTTGCACAGGATTGGTTCCTACGAGCAGTACTTC CASSLHRIGSYEQYF
. TRBJ1-1 TRBV29-1 . TGCAGCGTTCCGATTAAGGGGGGGGACACTGAAGCTTTCTTT CSVPIKGGDTEAFF
. TRBJ2-7 TRBV15 . TGTGCCACCAGCAGAACGGCAGCTCACTACGAGCAGTACTTC CATSRTAAHYEQYF
TRBD2 TRBJ2-1 TRBV6-6 . TGTGCCAGCAGTTACGAGGGAGGGAATGAGCAGTTCTTC CASSYEGGNEQFF
TRBD2 TRBJ2-7 TRBV5-1 . TGCGCCAGCAGCTTGAGTAGCGGGAGGAGCGAGCAGTACTTC CASSLSSGRSEQYF
. TRBJ2-7 TRBV4-1 . TGCGCCAGCAGCCAAGAGGGGAAGGTTTCCTACGAGCAGTACTTC CASSQEGKVSYEQYF
. TRBJ1-4 TRBV6-6 . TGTGCCAGCAAAGGGGAGGAAAAACTGTTTTTT CASKGEEKLFF
TRBD1 TRBJ1-1 TRBV9 . TGTGCCAGCAGCGCCACATCTCGGAGGGGGCTGAACACTGAAGCTTTCTTT CASSATSRRGLNTEAFF
. TRBJ2-1 TRBV9 . TGTGCCAGCAGCGTAGCGGGAAACAGTAAGGGTGAGCAGTTCTTC CASSVAGNSKGEQFF
. TRBJ2-1 TRBV9 few TGTGCCAGCAGCCCAAGTAGCGGATACAATGAGCAGTTCTTC CASSPSSGYNEQFF
. TRBJ1-2 TRBV6-6 . TGTGCCAGCAGTATGACAGTTGCAAGGGGCTACACCTTC CASSMTVARGYTF
TRBD2 TRBJ2-1 TRBV4-3 . TGCGCCAGCAGCACTTTAGCGGGAGCCTCCTACAATGAGCAGTTCTTC CASSTLAGASYNEQFF
. TRBJ2-7 TRBV7-2 . TGTGCCAGCAGCAGCGCGGGACTCCTCTACGAGCAGTACTTC CASSSAGLLYEQYF
TRBD1 TRBJ1-1 TRBV7-9 . TGTGCCAGCAGCAAAGGGACAGACACTGAAGCTTTCTTT CASSKGTDTEAFF
. TRBJ2-4 TRBV6-9 few TGTGCCAGCAGTACCACTTCGGCGCGGGCGGGAATAGCCAAAAACATTCAGTACTTC CASSTTSARAGIAKNIQYF
. TRBJ2-3 TRBV18 once TGTGCCAGCTCACCTAGTCAGGACTCCACAGATACGCAGTATTTT CASSPSQDSTDTQYF
TRBD2 TRBJ2-7 TRBV9 . TGTGCCAGCAGCGTAATAGCGGGCGAGCAGTACTTC CASSVIAGEQYF
. TRBJ2-7 TRBV5-1 . TGCGCCAGCAGCAGTGGACAGAAGTACGAGCAGTACTTC CASSSGQKYEQYF
TRBD1 TRBJ2-2 TRBV5-8 . TGTGCCAGCAGCAACCGGGACAGGGGCACCGGGGAGCTGTTTTTT CASSNRDRGTGELFF
. TRBJ1-2 TRBV29-1 . TGCAGCGTTGACAGGGGAGGCAATGGCTACACCTTC CSVDRGGNGYTF
. TRBJ1-5 TRBV2 . TGTGCCAGCAGTGTGATGAAGAAAAATCAGCCCCAGCATTTT CASSVMKKNQPQHF
TRBD1 TRBJ2-1 TRBV5-1 . TGCGCCAGCAGCCCCGGACAGGGCTACAATGAGCAGTTCTTC CASSPGQGYNEQFF
. TRBJ1-5 TRBV19 . TGTGCCAGTATACCCAGCGGTAGCAATCAGCCCCAGCATTTT CASIPSGSNQPQHF
. TRBJ1-1 TRBV30 . TGTGCCTGGAGTGTATTTGACCAGAGCGGGGCTTTCTTT CAWSVFDQSGAFF
TRBD2 TRBJ2-1 TRBV27 . TGTGCCAGCAGTTTGGGCGGGAGTGAGCAGTTCTTC CASSLGGSEQFF
. TRBJ2-1 TRBV18 few TGTGCCAGCTCACCGAATAGTCACTCCTACAATGAGCAGTTCTTC CASSPNSHSYNEQFF
TRBD2 TRBJ2-1 TRBV28 . TGTGCCAGCAGCCTCCGGGCGGGAGGTCTTTTAAATGAGCAGTTCTTC CASSLRAGGLLNEQFF
. TRBJ1-5 TRBV6-5 once TGTGCCAGCAGTTTGGCGGGGGGACAACCCCAGCATTTT CASSLAGGQPQHF
. TRBJ2-1 TRBV30 few TGTGCCTGGAGTGTAAAACTAGGGGCCCATGAGCAGTTCTTC CAWSVKLGAHEQFF